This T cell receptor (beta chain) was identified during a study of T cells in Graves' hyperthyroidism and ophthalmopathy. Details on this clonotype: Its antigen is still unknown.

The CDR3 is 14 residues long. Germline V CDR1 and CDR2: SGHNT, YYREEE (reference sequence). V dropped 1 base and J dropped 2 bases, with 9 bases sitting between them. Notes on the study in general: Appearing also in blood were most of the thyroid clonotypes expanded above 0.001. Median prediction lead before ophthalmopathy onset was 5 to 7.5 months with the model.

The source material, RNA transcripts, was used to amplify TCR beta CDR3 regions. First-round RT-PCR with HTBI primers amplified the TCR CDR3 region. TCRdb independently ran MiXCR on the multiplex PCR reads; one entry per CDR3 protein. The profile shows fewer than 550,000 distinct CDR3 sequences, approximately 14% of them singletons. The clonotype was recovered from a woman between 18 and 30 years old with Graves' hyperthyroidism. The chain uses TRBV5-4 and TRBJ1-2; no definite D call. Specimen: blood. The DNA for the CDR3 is TGTGCCAGCAGCTTGTATACCGGGAACTATGGCTACACCTTC. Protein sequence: CASSLYTGNYGYTF.